The 12 T cell receptor beta chains given below trace back to one sample, sequenced in a study of blood T cells in healthy people across ages. PCR was performed a second time for about 7 to 12 cycles using a sample-barcoded 5' primer and a J-beta primer mix. A single record per CDR3 protein comes from TCRdb applying MiXCR to the 5' RACE reads. The sample records 1,800,000 or so distinct CDR3 sequences, about two fifths being singletons. The sequenced sample consisted of blood. These receptors were collected from a human donor in good health.

This clonotype was counted ten times or more. The chain joins TRBV7-3 to TRBJ2-5, with D uncertain. Per the germline V gene, CDR1 is SGHTA and CDR2 is FQGTGA. V was trimmed by 2 bases and J by 3 bases, leaving 10 bases between them. The CDR3 sequence is 14 residues long. DNA for the CDR3: TGTGCCAGCAGCTTATCCGGAAACAAAGAGACCCAGTACTTC. Translated: CASSLSGNKETQYF.

The chain employs TRBV12-3 or TRBV12-4 and TRBJ2-3, with D perhaps matching TRBD2 (5 bases). The CDR3 has 14 residues. The ends were cut back, 11 bases at V and 0 bases at J, with 15 bases in the middle. CDR3 residues: CAASTSGSTDTQYF. The CDR3, as DNA: TGTGCCGCCTCAACGTCGGGGAGCACAGATACGCAGTATTTT.

In its sample, this clonotype was seen a few times. V gene TRBV9 combines with J gene TRBJ2-7; D possibly corresponds to TRBD2 (5 bases). The CDR3 loop spans 13 amino acids. Germline V gene sequence: CDR1 SGDLS, CDR2 YYNGEE. Trimming left V 5 bases short and J 6 bases short, with 15 bases between. CDR3 sequence: CASSYGRDLEQYF. CDR3 bases: TGTGCCAGCAGTTACGGACGGGATCTCGAGCAGTACTTC.

The J gene is TRBJ1-5, the V gene TRBV28; D gene uncertain. Germline assignment: CDR1 MDHEN and CDR2 SYDVKM. The CDR3 spans 14 residues. With 5 bases removed from V and 9 bases from J, the gap between germline ends came to 17 bases. The CDR3 DNA reads as TGTGCCAGCAGTCGATCGGGTCTGACGCGGCCCCAGCATTTT. This sequence encodes CASSRSGLTRPQHF.

This clonotype was picked up a small number of times. The J gene is TRBJ2-2, the V gene TRBV7-2, with D perhaps TRBD1 (5 bases). This CDR3 region has 13 residues. Germline-derived CDR1 and CDR2 are SGHTA and FQGNSA. Trimming cost V 5 bases and J 6 bases, with 10 bases left between them. CDR3 DNA sequence: TGTGCCAGCAGCCTCCAGGGTGCCGGGGAGCTGTTTTTT. It yields the protein CASSLQGAGELFF.

A few counts support this clonotype. Compared with germline, one end of the junction differs, possibly owing to a read error. The chain has TRBV7-9 and TRBJ2-7, with a tentative D call TRBD1 (6 bases). The CDR3 loop spans 15 amino acids. CDR1 SEHNR and CDR2 FQNEAQ come from the germline V gene (reference sequence). The CDR3 reads CTSRPPLNRAHEQYF. CDR3 coding DNA: TGCACTAGTAGACCCCCCTTAAACAGGGCACACGAGCAGTACTTC.

V gene TRBV12-3 or TRBV12-4 combines with J gene TRBJ1-2; possibly TRBD1 for D (6 bases). The CDR3 length is 15 residues. The ends were cut back, 5 bases at V and 0 bases at J, with 13 bases in the middle. DNA of the CDR3: TGTGCCAGCAGTCCCTTGACAGGATCTAACTATGGCTACACCTTC. The encoded protein is CASSPLTGSNYGYTF.

This chain uses TRBV20-1 with TRBJ2-5; D is uncertain. Germline V lookup: CDR1 DFQATT, CDR2 SNEGSKA (reference sequence). Trimming removed 3 bases from V and 5 bases from J, with 13 bases in between. The CDR3 has 13 residues. The CDR3 nucleotides read TGCAGTGCTAGCCGCCAGGAGAGGGAGACCCAGTACTTC. Encoded protein: CSASRQERETQYF.

The chain uses TRBV9 and TRBJ2-1; D ambiguous. The closer fit of TRBJ2-7 to the DNA end suggests the J call may be wrong. CDR1 SGDLS and CDR2 YYNGEE come from the germline V gene. The CDR3 runs to 15 residues. The CDR3 DNA is TGTGCCAGCAGCGTCGGAATCGGCTCCTACAATGAGCAGTACTTC. It is translated as CASSVGIGSYNEQYF.

Ten or more counts support this clonotype. The rearrangement uses TRBV12-3 or TRBV12-4 and TRBJ2-7, with 9 bases aligning to TRBD1. Unmatched junction bases numbered 9, after V lost 5 bases and J lost 7 bases. The CDR3 extends over 14 amino acids. This chain's CDR3 is CASSQPGTGKEQYF. The CDR3 nucleotides are TGTGCCAGCAGTCAACCCGGGACAGGGAAAGAGCAGTACTTC.

The chain uses TRBV5-1 and TRBJ2-5; D gene ambiguous. This CDR3 spans 17 amino acids. Trimming removed 0 bases from V and 11 bases from J, with 26 bases in between. The germline gives CDR1 SGHRS, CDR2 YFSETQ. CDR3 loop: CASSLAGSAVPSNEQYF. The DNA of the CDR3 is TGCGCCAGCAGCTTGGCGGGTTCGGCAGTCCCCAGCAATGAGCAGTACTTC.

A few counts support this clonotype. This chain connects TRBV4-3 to TRBJ2-3, with TRBD2 matching over 7 bases. The J segment lost 5 bases and the V segment lost 4 bases, leaving 12 bases of the junction unmatched. Germline V gene lookup returns CDR1 LGHNA and CDR2 YSLEER. This CDR3 is built from 16 residues. CDR3 sequence (DNA): TGCGCCAGCAGCCCCCGGGGAGGGTGGCATGGAGATACGCAGTATTTT. It encodes CASSPRGGWHGDTQYF.